The 26 T cell receptor beta chains below all came from one sample that was sequenced in a study of technical replicates of blood from a few donors. Sequencing was performed with immunoSEQ multiplex PCR; in TCRdb, only in-frame clones are kept and a portion is missing. The sample shows roughly 79,000 clones, 85% to 95% of them seen only once. The sequenced material came from T cells isolated from PBMCs. The receptor set was obtained from a human donor in good health.

The J gene is TRBJ1-5, the V gene TRBV15; unclear D gene. Trimming shortened V by 0 bases and J by 5 bases, and 11 bases separated the two germline ends. The CDR3 loop spans 15 amino acids. CDR1 and CDR2 from the germline V gene are LNHNV and YYDKDF (reference sequence). CDR3 nucleotide sequence: TGTGCCACCAGCAGAGATAGAACGATTTATCAGCCCCAGCATTTT. It is translated as CATSRDRTIYQPQHF.

The genes are TRBV13 and TRBJ2-7; 11 bases fit TRBD1. Germline-derived CDR1 and CDR2 are PRHDT and FYEKMQ (reference sequence). With V trimmed by 2 bases and J by 3 bases, 3 bases remained unmatched. CDR3 size: 15 residues. The CDR3 loop is CASSLRGTGGYEQYF. The CDR3 bases are TGTGCCAGCAGCTTACGAGGGACAGGGGGCTACGAGCAGTACTTC.

On this clone: Different DNA sequences within this sample yield the same CDR3. The V gene is TRBV9, the J gene TRBJ2-7; no reliable D call. Germline V gives CDR1 SGDLS, CDR2 YYNGEE. The CDR3 is 14 residues long. Deletions cut 0 bases from V and 0 bases from J, with 7 bases between. The CDR3 loop reads CASSVAMSSYEQYF. CDR3 in DNA: TGTGCCAGCAGCGTAGCTATGAGCTCCTACGAGCAGTACTTC.

This chain connects TRBV27 to TRBJ2-1; tentative D call: TRBD1 (6 bases). Per the germline V gene, CDR1 is MNHEY and CDR2 is SMNVEV (reference sequence). V lost 2 bases and J 0 bases, leaving 8 bases between the germline ends. The CDR3 spans 15 residues. CDR3 region: CASSLIRGSYNEQFF. DNA for the CDR3: TGTGCCAGCAGTTTAATCAGGGGCTCCTACAATGAGCAGTTCTTC.

The rearrangement links TRBV5-1 to TRBJ2-3, with a tentative D call TRBD1 (5 bases). Germline CDR1 reads SGHRS; CDR2 reads YFSETQ. The CDR3 consists of 14 residues. V lost 4 bases and J lost 2, with 11 bases in between. The CDR3 is CASSPTGPTDTQYF. Written as DNA, the CDR3 is TGCGCCAGCAGCCCAACAGGTCCCACAGATACGCAGTATTTT.

This rearrangement joins TRBV7-9 to TRBJ2-2; tentatively, D is TRBD2 (6 bases). V was trimmed by 2 bases and J by 1 base, leaving 8 bases between them. Looked up from germline, CDR1 is SEHNR and CDR2 is FQNEAQ (reference sequence). The CDR3 is made up of 15 amino acids. CDR3 in amino acids: CASSLPAGNTGELFF. For the CDR3, the DNA is TGTGCCAGCAGCTTACCAGCGGGGAACACCGGGGAGCTGTTTTTT.

The chain has TRBV27 and TRBJ2-7; the match to TRBD1 covers 8 bases. The V and J ends lost 6 bases and 5 bases, in that order; junction bases with no gene match: 9. There are 14 residues in the CDR3. CDR1 is MNHEY and CDR2 is SMNVEV in the germline V gene (reference sequence). CDR3 DNA sequence: TGTGCCAGCAGCCCGATGTTACAGGGGGACGAGCAGTACTTC. Amino acids: CASSPMLQGDEQYF.

The V call is TRBV27, the J call TRBJ1-5, with a tentative D call TRBD1 (5 bases). The germline gives CDR1 MNHEY, CDR2 SMNVEV (reference sequence). The length of the CDR3 is 13 residues. V dropped 3 bases and J dropped 4 bases, with 7 bases sitting between them. The CDR3 coding sequence is TGTGCCAGCAGTTTGACAGCTAATCAGCCCCAGCATTTT. Amino acid sequence: CASSLTANQPQHF.

This clone has a single count. This chain uses TRBV6-5 with TRBJ1-1; 7 bases match TRBD1. With V trimmed by 2 bases and J by 6 bases, 0 bases remained unmatched. The germline gives CDR1 MNHEY, CDR2 SVGAGI. This CDR3 comprises 12 residues. CDR3 bases: TGTGCCAGCAGTTACCAGGGGGCTGAAGCTTTCTTT. The encoded protein is CASSYQGAEAFF.

This clone has just one count. The J gene is TRBJ2-3, the V gene TRBV5-4, with no clear D. Trimming took off 2 bases at V and 4 bases at J, with 5 bases between the two ends. Germline CDR1 reads SGHNT; CDR2 reads YYREEE (reference sequence). This CDR3 spans 12 amino acids. The CDR3 here is CASSFLPDTQYF. The CDR3 coding sequence is TGTGCCAGCAGCTTTCTACCAGATACGCAGTATTTT.

The chain couples TRBV6-1 to TRBJ2-7; D remains unclear. Trimming stripped 1 base from V and 1 base from J, with 8 bases between. Germline CDR1 and CDR2: MNHNS and SASEGT. The CDR3 consists of 14 residues. In DNA form, the CDR3 reads TGTGCCAGCAGTGAAGTACAAAGATCCTACGAGCAGTACTTC. Translated: CASSEVQRSYEQYF.

The chain is built from TRBV7-2 and TRBJ2-7; D not resolved. V dropped 1 base and J dropped 5 bases, with 6 bases sitting between them. The germline V gene encodes CDR1 SGHTA and CDR2 FQGNSA. The CDR3 contains 12 residues. The CDR3 region is CASSLVLHEQYF. Here the CDR3 DNA reads TGTGCCAGCAGCTTAGTTCTCCACGAGCAGTACTTC.

The chain links TRBV11-1 to TRBJ2-3; 13 nucleotides line up with TRBD2. The CDR3 covers 17 residues. Germline V gene sequence: CDR1 SGHAT, CDR2 FQDESV (reference sequence). Trimming cost V 5 bases and J 3 bases; bases outside gene matches: 8. In DNA, the CDR3 is TGTGCCAGCAGCCCGGGACTAGCGGGACCGTCGACAGATACGCAGTATTTT. Translation: CASSPGLAGPSTDTQYF. Complete variable domain (other parts from reference TRBV11-1 and TRBJ2-3): EAEVAQSPRYKITEKSQAVAFWCDPISGHATLYWYRQILGQGPELLVQFQDESVVDDSQLPKDRFSAERLKGVDSTLKIQPAELGDSAMYLCASSPGLAGPSTDTQYFGPGTRLTVL.

The chain combines TRBV29-1 with TRBJ1-2, with D possibly being TRBD1 (5 bases). The ends were cut back, 4 bases at V and 2 bases at J, with 8 bases in the middle. The CDR3 runs 12 residues. Germline assignment: CDR1 SQVTM and CDR2 ANQGSEA. CDR3 DNA: TGCAGCGTTGGGGGGGGGAACTATGGCTACACCTTC. It encodes CSVGGGNYGYTF.

The chain recombines TRBV27 with TRBJ2-7; D is possibly TRBD1 (5 bases). The germline V and J ends were trimmed by 0 bases and 4 bases, with 16 bases remaining between them. This CDR3 has 16 amino acids. The germline V gene encodes CDR1 MNHEY and CDR2 SMNVEV (reference sequence). In nucleotides, the CDR3 is TGTGCCAGCAGTTTATCGGGGCCACCATTCTCTTACGAGCAGTACTTC. Its protein is CASSLSGPPFSYEQYF.

The J gene is TRBJ2-5, the V gene TRBV27; perhaps TRBD1 as D (5 bases). CDR3 length: 12 residues. V lost 8 bases and J lost 4, with 11 bases in between. Germline CDR1 and CDR2: MNHEY and SMNVEV (reference sequence). Here the CDR3 DNA reads TGTGCCAGCGCCAGGGTGGGAGAGACCCAGTACTTC. It yields the protein CASARVGETQYF.

V is TRBV11-2 and J is TRBJ2-7, with D possibly matching TRBD2 (5 bases). Germline values: CDR1 SGHAT, CDR2 FQNNGV. The CDR3 covers 16 residues. V gave up 6 bases and J gave up 7 bases, with 25 bases separating them. The chain's CDR3 is CASRTILGTLTGEQYF. The CDR3 DNA sequence: TGTGCCAGCAGAACTATCTTGGGCACTTTAACGGGGGAGCAGTACTTC.

This clone was recorded only once. The chain carries TRBV6-4 and TRBJ2-1; 10 bases are a match to TRBD2. Germline CDR1 reads MRHNA; CDR2 reads SNTAGT. The CDR3 covers 16 residues. V was clipped by 0 bases and J by 2 bases; unmatched bases: 1. This CDR3 is CASSDSTSGTYNEQFF. Written as DNA, the CDR3 is TGTGCCAGCAGTGACTCCACTAGCGGGACCTACAATGAGCAGTTCTTC.

The rearrangement joins TRBV29-1 to TRBJ1-1; D is unresolved. The CDR3 is made up of 16 amino acids. V lost 2 bases and J lost 0, with 16 bases in between. The germline V gene has CDR1 SQVTM and CDR2 ANQGSEA. The CDR3 DNA follows: TGCAGCGTTGAATTTTCCCGACGAGGAATGAACACTGAAGCTTTCTTT. Its translation is CSVEFSRRGMNTEAFF.

This chain joins TRBV19 and TRBJ1-5; D possibly corresponds to TRBD1 (5 bases). Looked up from germline, CDR1 is LNHDA and CDR2 is SQIVND (reference sequence). The CDR3 loop spans 17 amino acids. The V end was cut by 6 bases, the J end by 4 bases, with 22 bases between. CDR3 sequence reads: CASSSHRGAKDNQPQHF. CDR3 nucleotides: TGTGCCAGTAGCTCCCATCGCGGGGCCAAGGATAATCAGCCCCAGCATTTT. Supplemented by reference TRBV19 and TRBJ1-5, the full variable domain reads DGGITQSPKYLFRKEGQNVTLSCEQNLNHDAMYWYRQDPGQGLRLIYYSQIVNDFQKGDIAEGYSVSREKKESFPLTVTSAQKNPTAFYLCASSSHRGAKDNQPQHFGDGTRLSIL.

Only one count was recorded for this clone. This chain uses TRBV7-3 with TRBJ2-1, with unresolved D. The CDR3 contains 16 residues. V was clipped by 1 base and J by 8 bases, with 18 bases between them. Germline V lookup: CDR1 SGHTA, CDR2 FQGTGA. DNA of the CDR3: TGTGCCAGCAGCTTAAGTGCAAGCATCTTAGTCCATGAGCAGTTCTTC. Translating it yields CASSLSASILVHEQFF.

The rearrangement links TRBV19 to TRBJ2-3, with a weak D call TRBD2 (5 bases). Germline lookup yields CDR1 LNHDA and CDR2 SQIVND (reference sequence). The V end lost 5 bases, the J end lost 1 base, and 13 bases lay between the germline ends. CDR3 length: 15 amino acids. This chain's CDR3 is CASSAASSGTDTQYF. The CDR3 DNA sequence: TGTGCCAGTAGTGCCGCTAGCAGTGGCACAGATACGCAGTATTTT.

The V and J genes are TRBV5-6 and TRBJ2-1; no definite D call. Trimming stripped 5 bases from V and 4 bases from J, with 7 bases between. The CDR3 sequence is 12 residues long. Germline V gene lookup returns CDR1 SGHDT and CDR2 YYEEEE. The CDR3 DNA sequence: TGTGCCAGCAGTCCACTTTACAATGAGCAGTTCTTC. Encoded protein: CASSPLYNEQFF. Full variable domain (outside the CDR3, taken from reference TRBV5-6 and TRBJ2-1): DAGVTQSPTHLIKTRGQQVTLRCSPKSGHDTVSWYQQALGQGPQFIFQYYEEEERQRGNFPDRFSGHQFPNYSSELNVNALLLGDSALYLCASSPLYNEQFFGPGTRLTVL.

The genes are TRBV5-6 and TRBJ1-3, with D possibly being TRBD1 (5 bases). The germline V gene encodes CDR1 SGHDT and CDR2 YYEEEE. The V and J ends lost 1 base and 0 bases respectively, with 14 bases between them. The CDR3 runs to 17 residues. For the CDR3, the DNA is TGTGCCAGCAGCTTGAGGCTGACAGCTAGCTCTGGAAACACCATATATTTT. It codes for CASSLRLTASSGNTIYF. The variable domain in full, completed from reference TRBV5-6 and TRBJ1-3, reads DAGVTQSPTHLIKTRGQQVTLRCSPKSGHDTVSWYQQALGQGPQFIFQYYEEEERQRGNFPDRFSGHQFPNYSSELNVNALLLGDSALYLCASSLRLTASSGNTIYFGEGSWLTVV.

This clone has a single count. The chain combines TRBV11-2 with TRBJ2-3, with 9 bases aligning to TRBD1. The J segment lost 3 bases and the V segment lost 5 bases, leaving 6 bases of the junction unmatched. CDR3 size: 15 residues. Germline CDR1 SGHAT, CDR2 FQNNGV. The CDR3 spells CASSPTGTGTDTQYF. For the CDR3, the DNA is TGTGCCAGCAGCCCAACCGGGACAGGGACAGATACGCAGTATTTT.

The V gene is TRBV4-1, the J gene TRBJ2-7; 11 bases fit TRBD2. The V and J ends lost 2 bases and 3 bases, in that order; junction bases with no gene match: 3. This CDR3 is built from 15 residues. CDR1 and CDR2 (germline): MGHRA, YSYEKL. The CDR3 DNA follows: TGCGCCAGCAGCCAAATAGCGGGAGGGGTCTACGAGCAGTACTTC. It is translated as CASSQIAGGVYEQYF.